This T cell receptor (beta chain) emerged from a study of long-term antiretroviral therapy in people with HIV. General study results and limits: ART was followed by higher diversity that remained below transplant donor controls. ART adherence, viral resistance and therapy changes went undocumented.

The length of the CDR3 is 14 residues. From germline, CDR1 is SEHNR and CDR2 FQNEAQ (reference sequence). Trimming removed 11 bases from V and 0 bases from J; junction bases left unmatched: 7. This was the immunoSEQ v3.0 assay at survey level. For each individual sample, sequencing targeted about 40,000-55,000 T-cell genomes. The protocol was immunoSEQ multiplex PCR, while the TCRdb copy is restricted to in-frame clones and leaves out a portion. This table has tens of thousands of clones, about 84% appearing once. This clone was found a few times. Its antigen is unknown. The genes are TRBV7-9 and TRBJ1-5; 7 bases are shared with TRBD1. Sequenced material: unsorted PBMCs, taken approximately 4.8 years after starting antiretroviral therapy. The TCR originated in a man aged 35 to 55 with HIV. The CDR3 nucleotides read TGTGCCGTTTCAGGGGGGAATAGCAATCAGCCCCAGCATTTT. Amino acids: CAVSGGNSNQPQHF.